This T cell receptor beta chain came from a study of blood T cell repertoires in COVID-19. Overall study context: Acute-phase and convalescent COVID-19 samples originated in the United States, Italy and Spain.

This clone was observed a handful of times. Trimming shortened V by 5 bases and J by 6 bases, and 20 bases separated the two germline ends. This CDR3 is 16 amino acids long. CDR1 SGHNT and CDR2 YENEEA come from the germline V gene. Authors' analysis steps: For nucleated cells, counts were estimated from reference gene primer amplification. Assay: immunoSEQ multiplex PCR; the TCRdb copy retains only in-frame clones and omits some. V, J and clone size reflect that table, while D and trimming were determined from the DNA. The table lists fewer than 200,000 clones, roughly 79% of them singletons. The specimen sequenced was peripheral blood. The origin of this receptor is a woman over 75 with COVID-19, enrolled during active disease. The V and J genes are TRBV11-3 and TRBJ2-1; weak D call: TRBD1 (6 bases). In nucleotides, the CDR3 is TGTGCCAGCAGCCCACCGAGGGGGAACCCCAGCAATGAGCAGTTCTTC. Translated, it gives CASSPPRGNPSNEQFF.